The 7 T cell receptor beta chains reported below all come from one sample, sequenced in a study of shared clonotypes between healthy human individuals. Clones were sequenced by immunoSEQ multiplex PCR, and TCRdb holds only the in-frame ones, with some missing. The sample comprises around 500,000 clones, roughly 85% of which are singletons, and 9.5% to 15% rests with the top ten. The sequencing sample was made of PBMCs. The source of these receptors is a woman aged 40 to 50 in good health. Some clones in this sample may be carry-over from other donors' samples.

J is TRBJ2-6 and V is TRBV28; possibly TRBD2 for D (5 bases). The CDR3 sequence is 16 residues long. V lost 7 bases to trimming and J lost 2 bases, with 15 bases between them. Germline V CDR1 and CDR2: MDHEN, SYDVKM. CDR3 bases: TGTGCCAGCAACGGGGTAGGACGGGCTGGGGCCAACGTCCTGACTTTC. Residues: CASNGVGRAGANVLTF.

This chain joins TRBV5-5 and TRBJ1-1; D might be TRBD1 (6 bases). The CDR3 totals 14 residues. V lost 2 bases and J lost 1, with 9 bases in between. Germline V gene data show CDR1 as SGHKS and CDR2 as YYEKEE (reference sequence). DNA of the CDR3: TGTGCCAGCAGCTTCGGGGGCTCGAACACTGAAGCTTTCTTT. Protein sequence: CASSFGGSNTEAFF.

This CDR3 is CASSRRQSQETQYF. DNA of the CDR3: TGTGCCAGCAGTCGCAGACAGAGCCAAGAGACCCAGTACTTC. The chain carries TRBV7-2 and TRBJ2-5; the D gene is possibly TRBD1 (5 bases). The CDR3 runs 14 residues. V shed 6 bases and J shed 1 base, with 12 bases lying between them. Germline V gene data show CDR1 as SGHTA and CDR2 as FQGNSA.

J is TRBJ2-2 and V is TRBV7-9; D unclear. This CDR3 spans 16 amino acids. In germline, CDR1 is SEHNR, CDR2 FQNEAQ (reference sequence). V lost 5 bases to trimming and J lost 5 bases, with 18 bases between them. In DNA, the CDR3 is TGTGCCAGCAGCCCCCGGACCGGCAGTTTTACCGGGGAGCTGTTTTTT. Its protein is CASSPRTGSFTGELFF.

V and J are TRBV6-1 and TRBJ2-7; 8 bases are a match to TRBD1. This CDR3 comprises 15 residues. The germline V gene has CDR1 MNHNS and CDR2 SASEGT. Trimming at V came to 5 bases and at J to 2 bases, leaving 8 bases not matched to a gene. Here the CDR3 DNA reads TGTGCCAGCAGTAGACCGGGACAGGTGACCTACGAGCAGTACTTC. Translation gives CASSRPGQVTYEQYF.

This chain joins TRBV28 and TRBJ2-2; D unresolved. Deletions cut 7 bases from V and 4 bases from J, with 13 bases between. The CDR3 spans 14 residues. CDR1 is MDHEN, CDR2 SYDVKM, per germline. The CDR3 loop is CASTQGLGTGELFF. Here the CDR3 DNA reads TGTGCCAGCACCCAAGGGTTGGGCACCGGGGAGCTGTTTTTT.

The V call is TRBV6-5, the J call TRBJ1-5, with 8 bases lining up with TRBD1. The CDR3 contains 15 residues. V gave up 6 bases and J gave up 2 bases; unmatched junction bases: 6. CDR1 MNHEY and CDR2 SVGAGI come from the germline V gene. The CDR3 here is CASRPGGSGNQPQHF. CDR3 nucleotide sequence: TGTGCCAGCAGACCAGGGGGCTCGGGCAATCAGCCCCAGCATTTT.